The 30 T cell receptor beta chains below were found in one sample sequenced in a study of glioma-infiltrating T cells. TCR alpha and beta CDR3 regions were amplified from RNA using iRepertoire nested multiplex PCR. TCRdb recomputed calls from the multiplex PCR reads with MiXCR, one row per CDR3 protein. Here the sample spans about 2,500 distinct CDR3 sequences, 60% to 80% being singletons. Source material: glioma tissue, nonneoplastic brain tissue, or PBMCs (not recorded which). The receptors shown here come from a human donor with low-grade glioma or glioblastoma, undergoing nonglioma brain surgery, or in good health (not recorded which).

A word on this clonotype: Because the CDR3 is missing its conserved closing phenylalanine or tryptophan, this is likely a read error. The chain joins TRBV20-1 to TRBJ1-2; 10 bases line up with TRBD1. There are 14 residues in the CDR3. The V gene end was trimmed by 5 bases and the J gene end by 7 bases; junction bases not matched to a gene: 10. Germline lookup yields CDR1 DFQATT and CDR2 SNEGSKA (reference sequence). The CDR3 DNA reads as TGCAGTGCTGGAAGACAGGGGGCGCAGGGTGGCTACACCCTC. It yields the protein CSAGRQGAQGGYTL.

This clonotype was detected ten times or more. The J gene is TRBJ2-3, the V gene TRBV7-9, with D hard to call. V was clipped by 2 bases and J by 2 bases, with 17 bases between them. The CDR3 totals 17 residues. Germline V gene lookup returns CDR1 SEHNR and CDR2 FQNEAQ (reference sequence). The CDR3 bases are TGTGCCAGCAGCTTAAAGGGTGAAAAGGTCTACACAGATACGCAGTATTTT. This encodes CASSLKGEKVYTDTQYF.

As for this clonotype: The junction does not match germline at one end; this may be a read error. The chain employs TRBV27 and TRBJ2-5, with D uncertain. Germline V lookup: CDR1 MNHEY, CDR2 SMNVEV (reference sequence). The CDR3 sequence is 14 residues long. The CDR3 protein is CASSLIVGQETQCF. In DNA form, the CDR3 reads TGTGCCAGCAGTCTAATAGTAGGTCAGGAGACCCAGTGCTTC.

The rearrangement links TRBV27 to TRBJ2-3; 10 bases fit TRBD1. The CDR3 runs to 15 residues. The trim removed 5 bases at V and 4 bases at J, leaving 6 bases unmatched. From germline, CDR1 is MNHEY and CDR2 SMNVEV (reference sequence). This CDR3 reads CASSDWTGGSDTQYF. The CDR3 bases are TGTGCCAGCAGTGATTGGACAGGGGGGTCAGATACGCAGTATTTT.

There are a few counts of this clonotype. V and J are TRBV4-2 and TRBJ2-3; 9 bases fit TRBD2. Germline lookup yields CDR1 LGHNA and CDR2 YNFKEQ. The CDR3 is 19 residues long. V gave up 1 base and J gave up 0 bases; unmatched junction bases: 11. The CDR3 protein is CASSQGEVSGSLSTDTQYF. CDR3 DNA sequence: TGTGCCAGCAGCCAAGGAGAGGTTAGCGGGAGCCTGAGCACAGATACGCAGTATTTT.

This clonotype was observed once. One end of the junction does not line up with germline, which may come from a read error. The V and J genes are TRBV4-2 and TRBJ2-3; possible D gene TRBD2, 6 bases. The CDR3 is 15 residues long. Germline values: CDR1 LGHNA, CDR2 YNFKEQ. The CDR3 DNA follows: TGTGCCAGCAGTCAAGAGAGACCTAGCGCAGATACGGAGTATTTT. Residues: CASSQERPSADTEYF.

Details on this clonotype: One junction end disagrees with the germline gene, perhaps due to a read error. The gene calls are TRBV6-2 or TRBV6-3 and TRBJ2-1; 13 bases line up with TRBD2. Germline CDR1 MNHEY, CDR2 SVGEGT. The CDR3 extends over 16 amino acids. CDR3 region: CAGSLSTSGGYDEQFF. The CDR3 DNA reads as TGTGCCGGCAGTCTTTCGACTAGCGGGGGGTATGATGAGCAGTTCTTC.

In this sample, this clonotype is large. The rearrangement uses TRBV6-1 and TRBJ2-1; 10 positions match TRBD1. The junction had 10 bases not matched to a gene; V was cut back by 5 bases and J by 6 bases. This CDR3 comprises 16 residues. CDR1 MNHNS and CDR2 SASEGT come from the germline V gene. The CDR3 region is CASSSLPGQGPNEQFF. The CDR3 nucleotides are TGTGCCAGCAGTTCCTTACCGGGACAGGGGCCCAATGAGCAGTTCTTC.

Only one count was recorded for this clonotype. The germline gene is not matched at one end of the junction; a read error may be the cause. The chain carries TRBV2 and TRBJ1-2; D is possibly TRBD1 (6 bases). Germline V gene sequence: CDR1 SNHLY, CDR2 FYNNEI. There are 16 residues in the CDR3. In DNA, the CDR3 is TGTGTCAGCAGGTTCCTCTTGTCAGGGGTTAACTATGGCTACAGCTTC. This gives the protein CVSRFLLSGVNYGYSF.

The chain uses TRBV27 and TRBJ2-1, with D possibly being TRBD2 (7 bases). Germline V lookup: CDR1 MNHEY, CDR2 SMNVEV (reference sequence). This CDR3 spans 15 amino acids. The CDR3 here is CVSSLGGGSYNEQFF. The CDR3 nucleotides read TGTGTTAGCAGTTTAGGGGGGGGCTCCTACAATGAGCAGTTCTTC.

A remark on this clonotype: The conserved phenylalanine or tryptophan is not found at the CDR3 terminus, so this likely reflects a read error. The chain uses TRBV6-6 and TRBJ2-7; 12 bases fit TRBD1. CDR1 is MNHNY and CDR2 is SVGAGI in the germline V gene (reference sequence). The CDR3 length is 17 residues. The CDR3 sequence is CAGSYTRDRGQGYEQYA. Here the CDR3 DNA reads TGTGCAGGCAGTTACACCCGGGACAGGGGGCAAGGGTACGAGCAGTACGCC.

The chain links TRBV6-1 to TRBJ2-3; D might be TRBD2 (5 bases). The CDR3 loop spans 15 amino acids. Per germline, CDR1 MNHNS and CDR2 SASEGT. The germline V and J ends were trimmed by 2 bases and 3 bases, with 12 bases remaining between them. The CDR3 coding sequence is TGTGCCAGCAGTGAAACGGCGAGGGCGACAGATACGCAGTATTTT. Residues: CASSETARATDTQYF.

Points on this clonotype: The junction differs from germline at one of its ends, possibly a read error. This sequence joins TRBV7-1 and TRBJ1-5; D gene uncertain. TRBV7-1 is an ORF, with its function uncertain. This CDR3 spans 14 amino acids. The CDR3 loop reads CASSLPPINPPQHF. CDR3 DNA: TGTGCCAGCAGTCTCCCCCCTATCAATCCGCCCCAGCATTTT.

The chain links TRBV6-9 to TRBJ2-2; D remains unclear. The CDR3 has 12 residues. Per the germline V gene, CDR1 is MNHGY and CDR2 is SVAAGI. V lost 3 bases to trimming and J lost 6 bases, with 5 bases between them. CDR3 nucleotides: TGTGCCAGCAGTTACACCGCCGGGGAGCTGTTTTTT. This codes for CASSYTAGELFF.

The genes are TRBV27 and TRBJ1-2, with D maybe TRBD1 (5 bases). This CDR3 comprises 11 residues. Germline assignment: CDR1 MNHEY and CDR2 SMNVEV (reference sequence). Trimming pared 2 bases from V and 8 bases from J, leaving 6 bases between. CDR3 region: CASSLGGGYTF. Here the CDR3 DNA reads TGTGCCAGCAGTTTAGGGGGAGGCTACACCTTC.

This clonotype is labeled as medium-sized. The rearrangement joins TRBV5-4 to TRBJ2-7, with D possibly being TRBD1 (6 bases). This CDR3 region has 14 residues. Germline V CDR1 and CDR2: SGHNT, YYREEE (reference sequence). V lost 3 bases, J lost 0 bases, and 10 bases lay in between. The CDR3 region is CASSSHRVSYEQYF. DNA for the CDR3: TGTGCCAGCAGCTCTCACAGGGTCTCCTACGAGCAGTACTTC. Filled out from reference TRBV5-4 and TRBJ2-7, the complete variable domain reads ETGVTQSPTHLIKTRGQQVTLRCSSQSGHNTVSWYQQALGQGPQFIFQYYREEENGRGNFPPRFSGLQFPNYSSELNVNALELDDSALYLCASSSHRVSYEQYFGPGTRLTVT.

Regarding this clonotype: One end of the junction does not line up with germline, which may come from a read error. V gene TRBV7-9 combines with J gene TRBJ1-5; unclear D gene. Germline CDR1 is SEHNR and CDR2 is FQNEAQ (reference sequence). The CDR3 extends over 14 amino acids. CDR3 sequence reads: CASSLTISNQLQHF. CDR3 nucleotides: TGTGCCAGCAGTCTCACCATTAGCAATCAGCTCCAGCATTTT.

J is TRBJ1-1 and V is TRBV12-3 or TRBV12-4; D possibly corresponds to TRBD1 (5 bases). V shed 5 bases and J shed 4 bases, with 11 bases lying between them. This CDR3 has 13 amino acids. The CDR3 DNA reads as TGTGCCAGCAGTACGACCGGGGGCACTGAAGCTTTCTTT. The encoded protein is CASSTTGGTEAFF.

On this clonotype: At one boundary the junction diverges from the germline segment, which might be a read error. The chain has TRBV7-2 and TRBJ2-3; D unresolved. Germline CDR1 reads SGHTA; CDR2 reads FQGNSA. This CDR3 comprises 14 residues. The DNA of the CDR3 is TGTGCCAGCATCTTAGCTCCAAACACAGATATTCAGTATTTT. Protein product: CASILAPNTDIQYF.

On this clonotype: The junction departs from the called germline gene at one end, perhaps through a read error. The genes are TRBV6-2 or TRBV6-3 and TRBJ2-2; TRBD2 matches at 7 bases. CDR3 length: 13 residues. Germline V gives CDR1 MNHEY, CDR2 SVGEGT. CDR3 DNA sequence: TGTGCCAGCGGGGGGGGAGCCATCGGGGATCTGTTTTTT. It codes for CASGGGAIGDLFF.

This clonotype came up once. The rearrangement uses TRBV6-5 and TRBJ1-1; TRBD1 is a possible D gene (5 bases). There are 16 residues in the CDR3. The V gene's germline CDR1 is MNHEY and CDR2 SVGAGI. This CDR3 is CASRYRTVGGVTEAFF. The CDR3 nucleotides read TGTGCAAGCCGTTATAGGACGGTTGGGGGGGTAACTGAAGCTTTCTTT.

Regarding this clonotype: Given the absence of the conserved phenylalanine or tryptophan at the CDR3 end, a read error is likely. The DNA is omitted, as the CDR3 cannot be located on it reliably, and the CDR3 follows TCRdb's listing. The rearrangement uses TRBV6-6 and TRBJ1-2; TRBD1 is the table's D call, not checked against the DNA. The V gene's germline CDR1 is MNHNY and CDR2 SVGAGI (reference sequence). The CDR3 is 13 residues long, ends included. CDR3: CASSSWDSEGYTS.

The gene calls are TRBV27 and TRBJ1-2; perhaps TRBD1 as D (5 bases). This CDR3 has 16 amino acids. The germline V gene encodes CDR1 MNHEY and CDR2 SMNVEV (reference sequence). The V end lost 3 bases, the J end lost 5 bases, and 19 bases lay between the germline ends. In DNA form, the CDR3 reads TGTGCCAGCAGTTTCTCGCCCGGGAGGGGCCAATATGGCTACACCTTC. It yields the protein CASSFSPGRGQYGYTF.

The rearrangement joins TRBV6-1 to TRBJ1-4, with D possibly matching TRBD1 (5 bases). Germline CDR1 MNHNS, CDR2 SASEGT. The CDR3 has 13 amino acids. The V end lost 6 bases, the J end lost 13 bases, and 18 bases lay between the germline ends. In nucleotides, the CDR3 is TGTGCCAGCAGGGGGCGGATTAATTCACCACTGTTTTTT. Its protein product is CASRGRINSPLFF.

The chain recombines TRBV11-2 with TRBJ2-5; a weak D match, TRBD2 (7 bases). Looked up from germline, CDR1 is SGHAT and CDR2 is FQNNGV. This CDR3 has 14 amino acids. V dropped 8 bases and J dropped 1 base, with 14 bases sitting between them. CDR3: CASFWGGAQETQYF. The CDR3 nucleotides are TGTGCCAGCTTTTGGGGGGGGGCCCAAGAGACCCAGTACTTC.

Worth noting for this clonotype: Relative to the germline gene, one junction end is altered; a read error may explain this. This CDR3 reads CASSTTGTEGTVAFF. CDR3 coding DNA: TGTGCCAGCAGTACGACAGGGACAGAGGGCACTGTAGCTTTCTTT. This chain links TRBV12-3 or TRBV12-4 with TRBJ1-1; 7 bases agree with TRBD1. The CDR3 sequence is 15 residues long.

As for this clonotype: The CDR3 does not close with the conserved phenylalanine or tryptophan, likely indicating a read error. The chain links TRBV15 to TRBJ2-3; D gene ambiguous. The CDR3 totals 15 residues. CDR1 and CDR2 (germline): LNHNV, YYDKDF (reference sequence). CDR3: CATSRSRKSTDTQYL. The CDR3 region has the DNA TGTGCCACTAGCAGGAGCAGGAAAAGCACAGATACGCAGTATCTT.

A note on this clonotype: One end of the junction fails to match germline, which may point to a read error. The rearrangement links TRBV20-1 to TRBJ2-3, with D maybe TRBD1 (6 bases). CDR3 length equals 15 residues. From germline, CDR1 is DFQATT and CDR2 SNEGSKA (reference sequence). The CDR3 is CSVPADSSRTDTQYF. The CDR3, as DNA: TGCAGTGTCCCCGCTGACTCATCGCGGACAGACACGCAGTATTTT.

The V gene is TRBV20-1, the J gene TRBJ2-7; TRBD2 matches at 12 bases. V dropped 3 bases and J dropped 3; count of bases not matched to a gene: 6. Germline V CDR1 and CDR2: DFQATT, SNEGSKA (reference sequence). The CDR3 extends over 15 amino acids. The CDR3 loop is CSASSRGLAGYEQYV. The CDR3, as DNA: TGCAGTGCTAGCAGCCGGGGACTAGCGGGCTACGAGCAGTACGTC.

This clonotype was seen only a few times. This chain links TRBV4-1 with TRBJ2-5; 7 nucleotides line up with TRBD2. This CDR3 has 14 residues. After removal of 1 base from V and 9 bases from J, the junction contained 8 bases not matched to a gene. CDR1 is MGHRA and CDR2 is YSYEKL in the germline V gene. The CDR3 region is CASSQGGGRGAQYF. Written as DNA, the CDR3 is TGCGCCAGCAGCCAAGGCGGGGGTCGGGGGGCCCAGTACTTC.